The 27 T cell receptor beta chains in this list originate from one sample, sequenced in a study of blood T cell repertoires in COVID-19 (dated by TCRdb to 2020 to 2022). Preparation of the library involved the immunoSEQ multiplex PCR assay. The source is immuneACCESS, and TCRdb retained only in-frame sequences with V and J called. Part of the clones is not carried over; for the studies checked, unresolved V genes explain less than half of this, and the remainder is unexplained. Counted in this sample were over 200,000 clones; 83% of them appeared once. Clones ranked in the top ten supply roughly 1.3% of the sample. Sample: peripheral blood. The receptors stem from a woman in her 30s with COVID-19, enrolled during active disease.

The chain combines TRBV12-3 or TRBV12-4 with TRBJ1-2; D gene ambiguous. The CDR3 loop spans 13 amino acids. V lost 1 base and J 7 bases, leaving 10 bases between the germline ends. CDR3 nucleotide sequence: TGTGCCAGCAGTTTAGGTAGGGAGGCTGGCTACACCTTC. This sequence encodes CASSLGREAGYTF.

The chain couples TRBV3-1 (or the pseudogene TRBV3-2) to TRBJ1-1; TRBD1 matches 8 bases. Germline trimming cut 7 bases from V and 1 base from J; bases unmatched to any gene: 2. This CDR3 region has 13 residues. Looked up from germline, CDR1 is LGHDT and CDR2 is YNNKEL (reference sequence). The CDR3 DNA reads TGTGCCAGCAACGACAGGGGGAACACTGAAGCTTTCTTT. This translates into CASNDRGNTEAFF.

The chain has TRBV10-3 and TRBJ1-2; TRBD1 might be the D (5 bases). This CDR3 has 12 amino acids. Looked up from germline, CDR1 is ENHRY and CDR2 is SYGVKD. Trimming removed 3 bases from V and 7 bases from J, with 9 bases in between. CDR3: CAISDPGFGYTF. The CDR3 DNA reads TGTGCCATCAGTGATCCAGGGTTTGGCTACACCTTC.

This chain links TRBV2 with TRBJ1-2, with D tentatively TRBD1 (5 bases). V shed 7 bases and J shed 1 base, with 13 bases lying between them. CDR3 length: 14 residues. Germline loops: CDR1 SNHLY, CDR2 FYNNEI. The CDR3 region has the DNA TGTGCCAGCACCTTGCTCAGGGTTAACTATGGCTACACCTTC. Translated: CASTLLRVNYGYTF. Looking up the rest from reference TRBV2 and TRBJ1-2 gives the full variable domain: EPEVTQTPSHQVTQMGQEVILRCVPISNHLYFYWYRQILGQKVEFLVSFYNNEISEKSEIFDDQFSVERPDGSNFTLKIRSTKLEDSAMYFCASTLLRVNYGYTFGSGTRLTVV.

The J gene is TRBJ1-4, the V gene TRBV7-9, with D uncertain. CDR1 is SEHNR and CDR2 is FQNEAQ in the germline V gene (reference sequence). Trimming took 5 bases from V and 6 from J, leaving 16 bases between them. The CDR3 is made up of 15 amino acids. The CDR3 reads CASSATGSSHEKLFF. The CDR3 DNA reads TGTGCCAGCAGCGCTACCGGGTCCTCCCATGAAAAACTGTTTTTT.

The rearrangement uses TRBV29-1 and TRBJ1-2; 7 bases map to TRBD1. CDR1 is SQVTM and CDR2 is ANQGSEA in the germline V gene. V gave up 1 base and J gave up 6 bases; unmatched junction bases: 11. The CDR3 is made up of 15 amino acids. CDR3 DNA: TGCAGCGTTGAAGCCATAGTACAGGGGAAGGATGGCTACACCTTC. Amino acids: CSVEAIVQGKDGYTF.

In its sample, this clone was seen a few times. The chain uses TRBV5-1 and TRBJ2-7; 11 bases fit TRBD1. Germline V CDR1 and CDR2: SGHRS, YFSETQ. The trim removed 4 bases at V and 2 bases at J, leaving 8 bases unmatched. The length of the CDR3 is 16 residues. The CDR3 nucleotides read TGCGCCAGCAGCCCGGAACCGGGACAGGGGGCCTACGAGCAGTACTTC. It specifies CASSPEPGQGAYEQYF.

This chain links TRBV3-1 (or the pseudogene TRBV3-2) with TRBJ1-1; D unclear. The CDR3 loop spans 16 amino acids. The germline V and J ends were trimmed by 2 bases and 1 base, with 14 bases remaining between them. The germline gives CDR1 LGHDT, CDR2 YNNKEL (reference sequence). In DNA, the CDR3 is TGTGCCAGCAGCCAAAACCCCGGGAGATCGAACACTGAAGCTTTCTTT. Its translation: CASSQNPGRSNTEAFF.

The CDR3 spells CASSIVTGGAYEQYF. The CDR3 DNA reads TGTGCCAGCAGCATAGTCACAGGGGGGGCCTACGAGCAGTACTTC. The genes are TRBV7-2 and TRBJ2-7; D perhaps matches TRBD1 (8 bases). V was pared by 5 bases and J by 2 bases, with 16 bases between. The CDR3 is 15 residues long. CDR1 is SGHTA, CDR2 FQGNSA, per germline.

The V call is TRBV9, the J call TRBJ1-2; no reliable D call. Germline V CDR1 and CDR2: SGDLS, YYNGEE. The CDR3 has 13 residues. The ends were cut back, 2 bases at V and 2 bases at J, with 7 bases in the middle. CDR3 bases: TGTGCCAGCAGCGTTTCTAGCAACTATGGCTACACCTTC. Translation gives CASSVSSNYGYTF.

This clone was observed a handful of times. The chain employs TRBV5-4 and TRBJ1-2; 8 bases agree with TRBD1. The CDR3 covers 15 residues. Germline-derived CDR1 and CDR2 are SGHNT and YYREEE (reference sequence). The trim removed 4 bases at V and 4 bases at J, leaving 9 bases unmatched. CDR3 sequence reads: CASSPRTGMGYGYTF. CDR3 coding DNA: TGTGCCAGCAGCCCCCGGACAGGGATGGGCTATGGCTACACCTTC.

The sample holds one count of this clone. CDR3 nucleotide sequence: TGTGCCAGCTCACCCTTGGACAGGGATGGCTACACCTTC. As protein: CASSPLDRDGYTF. The V call is TRBV18, the J call TRBJ1-2; 8 bases are shared with TRBD1. The CDR3 consists of 13 residues. Trimming at V came to 3 bases and at J to 6 bases, leaving 3 bases not matched to a gene. In germline, CDR1 is KGHSH, CDR2 LQKENI.

V and J are TRBV7-3 and TRBJ1-4; TRBD1 matches 8 bases. V trimming: 3 bases; J trimming: 6 bases; junction bases outside the gene matches: 6. The CDR3 is 15 residues long. Germline lookup yields CDR1 SGHTA and CDR2 FQGTGA. This chain's CDR3 is CASSLYGTGDEKLFF. The CDR3 DNA follows: TGTGCCAGCAGCTTGTACGGGACAGGAGATGAAAAACTGTTTTTT.

The CDR3 protein is CASSPTGDTDTQYF. As DNA, the CDR3 is TGTGCCAGCAGCCCGACAGGGGACACAGATACGCAGTATTTT. V usage is TRBV13 and J usage is TRBJ2-3; 8 bases line up with TRBD1. The CDR3 contains 14 residues. J lost 2 bases, V lost 5 bases, and 3 bases had no gene match. Germline values: CDR1 PRHDT, CDR2 FYEKMQ (reference sequence). Full variable domain (outside the CDR3, taken from reference TRBV13 and TRBJ2-3): AAGVIQSPRHLIKEKRETATLKCYPIPRHDTVYWYQQGPGQDPQFLISFYEKMQSDKGSIPDRFSAQQFSDYHSELNMSSLELGDSALYFCASSPTGDTDTQYFGPGTRLTVL.

The chain recombines TRBV11-2 with TRBJ2-7, with D perhaps TRBD2 (6 bases). Germline V gives CDR1 SGHAT, CDR2 FQNNGV. Trimming took off 5 bases at V and 4 bases at J, with 12 bases between the two ends. This CDR3 is built from 13 residues. In nucleotides, the CDR3 is TGTGCCAGCAGCCTCCAGACTAGTTACGAGCAGTACTTC. Amino acids: CASSLQTSYEQYF.

This chain connects TRBV6-5 to TRBJ1-2; D gene uncertain. The V end was cut by 0 bases, the J end by 6 bases, with 14 bases between. The CDR3 spans 15 residues. Germline CDR1 is MNHEY and CDR2 is SVGAGI. As DNA, the CDR3 is TGTGCCAGCAGTTACTCGAACCGGCAGGTCGATGGCTACACCTTC. Amino acid sequence: CASSYSNRQVDGYTF.

This chain joins TRBV7-2 and TRBJ2-3; TRBD2 is a possible D gene (5 bases). The CDR3 sequence is 17 residues long. Germline values: CDR1 SGHTA, CDR2 FQGNSA. The V end was cut by 5 bases, the J end by 3 bases, with 21 bases between. The CDR3 loop is CASSVIHLAEGTDTQYF. The CDR3 coding sequence is TGTGCCAGCAGCGTTATCCATCTAGCTGAAGGGACAGATACGCAGTATTTT.

The chain is built from TRBV7-9 and TRBJ1-2; 7 positions match TRBD1. CDR3 size: 14 residues. V was pared by 5 bases and J by 11 bases, with 14 bases of the junction left unmatched. Germline CDR1 reads SEHNR; CDR2 reads FQNEAQ (reference sequence). CDR3 sequence: CASSLPSQGGTYTF. DNA for the CDR3: TGTGCCAGCAGCCTCCCTTCTCAGGGGGGTACGTACACCTTC.

The chain recombines TRBV9 with TRBJ2-7; 7 bases are a match to TRBD1. J gave up 2 bases and V 4 bases, and 6 bases lay outside the gene matches. CDR1 and CDR2 from the germline V gene are SGDLS and YYNGEE. CDR3 length: 14 amino acids. CDR3 region: CASSSYRGTYEQYF. CDR3 DNA sequence: TGTGCCAGCAGCTCTTACAGGGGAACCTACGAGCAGTACTTC.

V usage is TRBV6-2 or TRBV6-3 and J usage is TRBJ2-1; maybe TRBD2 (6 bases). Trimming stripped 4 bases from V and 6 bases from J, with 7 bases between. The CDR3 runs 12 residues. Germline V CDR1 and CDR2: MNHEY, SVGEGT. DNA of the CDR3: TGTGCCAGCAGTTCGACTAGCAATGAGCAGTTCTTC. This codes for CASSSTSNEQFF.

The V call is TRBV6-5, the J call TRBJ1-3; tentatively, D is TRBD1 (6 bases). CDR3 length equals 15 residues. Germline V gene data show CDR1 as MNHEY and CDR2 as SVGAGI. Trimming shortened V by 6 bases and J by 2 bases, and 14 bases separated the two germline ends. This chain's CDR3 is CASSLQGPPGNTIYF. In DNA, the CDR3 is TGTGCCAGCAGCTTACAGGGCCCGCCTGGAAACACCATATATTTT.

The J gene is TRBJ2-7, the V gene TRBV28; D is uncertain. Germline lookup yields CDR1 MDHEN and CDR2 SYDVKM. The CDR3 is 13 residues long. The V and J ends lost 3 bases and 0 bases respectively, with 6 bases between them. This chain's CDR3 is CASSLGSSYEQYF. In nucleotides, the CDR3 is TGTGCCAGCAGTTTGGGCAGCTCCTACGAGCAGTACTTC.

The rearrangement uses TRBV19 and TRBJ1-5; D is perhaps TRBD1 (5 bases). V was pared by 1 base and J by 1 base, with 11 bases between. Germline V gives CDR1 LNHDA, CDR2 SQIVND (reference sequence). The CDR3 runs to 16 residues. The CDR3 reads CASSIAGGRSNQPQHF. CDR3 bases: TGTGCCAGTAGTATAGCGGGGGGACGGAGCAATCAGCCCCAGCATTTT.

The chain is built from TRBV5-4 and TRBJ2-3; tentative D call: TRBD1 (6 bases). Deletions cut 0 bases from V and 9 bases from J, with 20 bases between. Germline V lookup: CDR1 SGHNT, CDR2 YYREEE (reference sequence). The CDR3 is 16 residues long. For the CDR3, the DNA is TGTGCCAGCAGCTTGGATAGGGGGTCTTCTGGGGAAACGCAGTATTTT. Residues: CASSLDRGSSGETQYF. The entire variable domain, with the rest obtained from reference TRBV5-4 and TRBJ2-3, is as follows: ETGVTQSPTHLIKTRGQQVTLRCSSQSGHNTVSWYQQALGQGPQFIFQYYREEENGRGNFPPRFSGLQFPNYSSELNVNALELDDSALYLCASSLDRGSSGETQYFGPGTRLTVL.

The chain joins TRBV7-6 to TRBJ2-1, with a tentative D call TRBD2 (6 bases). The CDR3 extends over 16 amino acids. The V gene lost 0 bases and the J gene lost 5 bases, with 14 bases spanning the gap. CDR1 is SGHVS and CDR2 is FNYEAQ in the germline V gene. The CDR3 nucleotides are TGTGCCAGCAGCTTAGCCACAGCAGGAGGGGACAATGAGCAGTTCTTC. As protein: CASSLATAGGDNEQFF.

This clone was observed many times. The rearrangement links TRBV3-1 (or the pseudogene TRBV3-2) to TRBJ2-6, with D perhaps matching TRBD2 (5 bases). CDR1 is LGHDT, CDR2 YNNKEL, per germline (reference sequence). The CDR3 extends over 16 amino acids. V lost 0 bases to trimming and J lost 0 bases, with 6 bases between them. The CDR3 loop reads CASSQERDSGANVLTF. The CDR3 DNA follows: TGTGCCAGCAGCCAAGAACGGGACTCTGGGGCCAACGTCCTGACTTTC.

Worth noting for this clone: The same CDR3 also results from other DNA sequences found in this sample. V gene TRBV5-1 combines with J gene TRBJ1-1; TRBD1 aligns across 7 bases. V gave up 0 bases and J gave up 4 bases; unmatched junction bases: 3. The CDR3 has 14 amino acids. Germline CDR1 and CDR2: SGHRS and YFSETQ. CDR3 region: CASSLAPGGTEAFF. CDR3 nucleotide sequence: TGCGCCAGCAGCTTGGCGCCAGGGGGCACTGAAGCTTTCTTT.